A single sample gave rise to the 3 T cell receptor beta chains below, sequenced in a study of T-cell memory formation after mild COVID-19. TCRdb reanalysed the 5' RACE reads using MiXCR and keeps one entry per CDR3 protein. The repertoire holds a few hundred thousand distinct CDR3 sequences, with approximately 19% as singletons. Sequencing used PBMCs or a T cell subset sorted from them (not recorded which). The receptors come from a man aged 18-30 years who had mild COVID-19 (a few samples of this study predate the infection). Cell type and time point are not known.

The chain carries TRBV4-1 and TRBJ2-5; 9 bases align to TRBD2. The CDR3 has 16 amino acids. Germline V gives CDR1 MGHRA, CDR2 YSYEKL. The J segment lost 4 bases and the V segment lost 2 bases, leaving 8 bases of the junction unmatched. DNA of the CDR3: TGCGCCAGCAGCCAAACCCGTAGCGGGGGAGGAGAGACCCAGTACTTC. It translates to CASSQTRSGGGETQYF.

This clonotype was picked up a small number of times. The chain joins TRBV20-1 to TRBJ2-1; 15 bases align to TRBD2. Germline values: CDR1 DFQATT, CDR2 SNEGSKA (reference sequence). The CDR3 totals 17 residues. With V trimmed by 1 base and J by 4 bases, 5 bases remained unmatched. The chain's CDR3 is CSARAGLAGGGYNEQFF. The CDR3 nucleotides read TGCAGTGCTAGAGCGGGACTAGCGGGGGGTGGTTACAATGAGCAGTTCTTC.

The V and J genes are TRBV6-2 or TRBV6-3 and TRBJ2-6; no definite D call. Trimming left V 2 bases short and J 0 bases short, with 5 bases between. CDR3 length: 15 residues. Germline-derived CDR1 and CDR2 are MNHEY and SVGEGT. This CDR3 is CASSYPVSGANVLTF. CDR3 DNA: TGTGCCAGCAGTTACCCGGTCTCTGGGGCCAACGTCCTGACTTTC.